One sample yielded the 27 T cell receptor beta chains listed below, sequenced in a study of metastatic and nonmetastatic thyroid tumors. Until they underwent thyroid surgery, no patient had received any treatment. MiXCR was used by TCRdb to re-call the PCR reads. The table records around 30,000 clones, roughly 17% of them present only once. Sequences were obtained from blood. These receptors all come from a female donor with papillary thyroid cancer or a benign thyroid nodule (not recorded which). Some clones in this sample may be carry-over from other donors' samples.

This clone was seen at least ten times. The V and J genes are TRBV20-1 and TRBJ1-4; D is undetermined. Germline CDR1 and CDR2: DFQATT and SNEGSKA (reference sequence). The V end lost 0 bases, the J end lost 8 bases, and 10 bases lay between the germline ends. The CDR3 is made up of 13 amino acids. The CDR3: CSARDSVSEKLFF. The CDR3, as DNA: TGCAGTGCTAGAGATTCCGTCTCAGAAAAACTGTTTTTT.

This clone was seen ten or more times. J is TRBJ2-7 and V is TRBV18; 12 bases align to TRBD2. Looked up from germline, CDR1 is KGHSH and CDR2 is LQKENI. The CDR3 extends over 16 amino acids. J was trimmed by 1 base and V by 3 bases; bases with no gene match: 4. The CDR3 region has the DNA TGTGCCAGCTCACCGAGACTAGCGGGAGCATCCTACGAGCAGTACTTC. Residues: CASSPRLAGASYEQYF.

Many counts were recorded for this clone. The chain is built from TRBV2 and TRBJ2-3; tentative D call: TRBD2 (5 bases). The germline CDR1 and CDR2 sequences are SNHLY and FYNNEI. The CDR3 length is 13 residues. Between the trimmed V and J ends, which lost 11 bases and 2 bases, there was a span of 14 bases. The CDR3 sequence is CAPAAESTDTQYF. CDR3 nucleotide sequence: TGTGCCCCGGCAGCGGAGTCCACAGATACGCAGTATTTT.

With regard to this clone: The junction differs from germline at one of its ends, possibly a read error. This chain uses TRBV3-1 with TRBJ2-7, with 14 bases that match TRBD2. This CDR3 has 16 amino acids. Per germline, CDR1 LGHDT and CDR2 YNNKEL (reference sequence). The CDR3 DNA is TGTGCCAGCAGACAAGGGACTAGCGGGAGCCGTGCCAAGCAGTACTTC. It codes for CASRQGTSGSRAKQYF.

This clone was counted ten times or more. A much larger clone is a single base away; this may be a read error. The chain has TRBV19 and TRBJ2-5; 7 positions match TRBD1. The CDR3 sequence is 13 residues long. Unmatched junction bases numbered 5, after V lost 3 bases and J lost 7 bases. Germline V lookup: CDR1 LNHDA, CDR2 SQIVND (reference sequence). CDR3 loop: CASSMTGLGTQYF. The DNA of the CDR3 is TGTGCCAGTAGTATGACAGGGCTGGGGACCCAGTACTTC.

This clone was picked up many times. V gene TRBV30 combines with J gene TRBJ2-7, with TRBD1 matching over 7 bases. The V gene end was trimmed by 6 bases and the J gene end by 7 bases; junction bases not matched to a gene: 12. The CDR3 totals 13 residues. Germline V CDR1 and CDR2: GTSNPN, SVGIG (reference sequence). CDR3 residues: CACNGAETGEQYF. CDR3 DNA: TGTGCCTGCAACGGAGCCGAGACAGGGGAGCAGTACTTC.

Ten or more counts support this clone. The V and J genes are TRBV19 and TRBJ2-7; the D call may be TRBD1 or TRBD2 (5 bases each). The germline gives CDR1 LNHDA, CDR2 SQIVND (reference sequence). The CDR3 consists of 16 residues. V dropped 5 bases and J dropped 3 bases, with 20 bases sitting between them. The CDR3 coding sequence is TGTGCCAGTAGTGTCGGAGGACACATGGCATACTACGAGCAGTACTTC. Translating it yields CASSVGGHMAYYEQYF.

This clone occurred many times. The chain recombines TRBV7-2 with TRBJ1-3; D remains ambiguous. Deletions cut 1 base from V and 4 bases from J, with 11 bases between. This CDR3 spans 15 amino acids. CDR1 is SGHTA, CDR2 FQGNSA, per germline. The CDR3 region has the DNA TGTGCCAGCAGCTTAGGGAGCCAGGCGGGAAACACCATATATTTT. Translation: CASSLGSQAGNTIYF.

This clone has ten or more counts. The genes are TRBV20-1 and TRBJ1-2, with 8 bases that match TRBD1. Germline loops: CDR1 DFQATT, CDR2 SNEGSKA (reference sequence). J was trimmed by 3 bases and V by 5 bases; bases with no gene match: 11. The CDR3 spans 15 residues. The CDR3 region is CSALPADRGDYGYTF. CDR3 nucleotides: TGCAGTGCTTTACCGGCAGACAGGGGCGACTATGGCTACACCTTC.

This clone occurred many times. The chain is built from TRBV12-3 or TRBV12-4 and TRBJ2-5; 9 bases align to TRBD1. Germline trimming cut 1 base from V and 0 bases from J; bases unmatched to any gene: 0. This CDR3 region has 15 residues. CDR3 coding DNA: TGTGCCAGCAGTTTAGGGACAGGGGACCAAGAGACCCAGTACTTC. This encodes CASSLGTGDQETQYF.

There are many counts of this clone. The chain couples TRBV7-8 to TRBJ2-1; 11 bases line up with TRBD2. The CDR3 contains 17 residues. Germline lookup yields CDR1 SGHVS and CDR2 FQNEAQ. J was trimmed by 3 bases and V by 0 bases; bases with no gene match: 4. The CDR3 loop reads CASSLARGLAGYNEQFF. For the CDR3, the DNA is TGTGCCAGCAGCTTAGCTAGAGGACTAGCGGGCTACAATGAGCAGTTCTTC. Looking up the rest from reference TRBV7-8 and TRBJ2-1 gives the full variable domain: GAGVSQSPRYKVAKRGQDVALRCDPISGHVSLFWYQQALGQGPEFLTYFQNEAQLDKSGLPSDRFFAERPEGSVSTLKIQRTQQEDSAVYLCASSLARGLAGYNEQFFGPGTRLTVL.

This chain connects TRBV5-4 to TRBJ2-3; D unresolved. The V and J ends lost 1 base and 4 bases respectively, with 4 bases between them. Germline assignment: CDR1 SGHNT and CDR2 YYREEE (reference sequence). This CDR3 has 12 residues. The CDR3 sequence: CASSLFSDTQYF. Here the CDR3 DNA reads TGTGCCAGCAGCTTGTTTTCAGATACGCAGTATTTT.

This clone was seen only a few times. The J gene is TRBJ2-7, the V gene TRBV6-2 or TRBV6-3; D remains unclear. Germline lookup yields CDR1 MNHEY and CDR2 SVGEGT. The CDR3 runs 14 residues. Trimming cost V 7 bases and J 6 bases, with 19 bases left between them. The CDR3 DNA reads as TGTGCCAGCAAAACATGGTCCCTGTCCACCGAGCAGTACTTC. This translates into CASKTWSLSTEQYF.

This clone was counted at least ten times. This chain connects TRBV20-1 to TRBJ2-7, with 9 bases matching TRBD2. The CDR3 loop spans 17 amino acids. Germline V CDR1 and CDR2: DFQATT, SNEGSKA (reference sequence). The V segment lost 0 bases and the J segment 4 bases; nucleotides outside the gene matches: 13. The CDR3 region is CSARDLASGLARYEQYF. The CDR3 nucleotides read TGCAGTGCTAGAGATCTAGCATCTGGACTAGCGAGGTACGAGCAGTACTTC.

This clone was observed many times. The CDR3 nucleotides read TGCAGTGTACAGACAGATTATCAGCCCCAGCATTTT. Its translation: CSVQTDYQPQHF. The V gene is TRBV20-1, the J gene TRBJ1-5, with a possible D match to TRBD1 (5 bases). CDR1 and CDR2 (germline): DFQATT, SNEGSKA (reference sequence). V lost 7 bases to trimming and J lost 5 bases, with 12 bases between them. CDR3 size: 12 residues.

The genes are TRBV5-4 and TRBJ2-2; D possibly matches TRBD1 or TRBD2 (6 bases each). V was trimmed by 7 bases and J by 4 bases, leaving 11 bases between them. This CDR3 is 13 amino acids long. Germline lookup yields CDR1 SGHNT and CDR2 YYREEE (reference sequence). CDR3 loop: CASGGPGTGELFF. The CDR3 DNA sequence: TGTGCCAGCGGGGGGCCAGGCACCGGGGAGCTGTTTTTT.

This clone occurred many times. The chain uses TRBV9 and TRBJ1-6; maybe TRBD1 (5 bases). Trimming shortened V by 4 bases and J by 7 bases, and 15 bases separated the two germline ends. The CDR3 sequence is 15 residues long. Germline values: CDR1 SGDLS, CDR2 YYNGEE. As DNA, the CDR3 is TGTGCCAGCAGCCCGGGGGGGTCTTGGAATTCACCCCTCCACTTT. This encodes CASSPGGSWNSPLHF.

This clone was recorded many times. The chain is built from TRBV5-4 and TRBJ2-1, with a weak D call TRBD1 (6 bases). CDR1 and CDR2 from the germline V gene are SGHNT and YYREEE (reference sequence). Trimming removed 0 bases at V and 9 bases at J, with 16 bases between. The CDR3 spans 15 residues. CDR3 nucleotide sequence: TGTGCCAGCAGCTTGGACGCAGGGGTATTAAGTGAGCAGTTCTTC. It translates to CASSLDAGVLSEQFF.

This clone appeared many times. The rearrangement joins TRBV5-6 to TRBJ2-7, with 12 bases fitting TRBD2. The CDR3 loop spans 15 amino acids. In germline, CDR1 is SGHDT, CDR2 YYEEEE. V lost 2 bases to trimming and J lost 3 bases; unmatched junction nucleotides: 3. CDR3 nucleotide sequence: TGTGCCAGCAGCTTCGGACTAGCGGGGCTCTACGAGCAGTACTTC. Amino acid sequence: CASSFGLAGLYEQYF.

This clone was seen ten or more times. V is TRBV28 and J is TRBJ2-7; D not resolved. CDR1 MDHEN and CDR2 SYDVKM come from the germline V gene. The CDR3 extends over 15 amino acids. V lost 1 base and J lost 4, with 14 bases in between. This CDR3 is CASSLLGSRAYEQYF. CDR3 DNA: TGTGCCAGCAGTTTATTGGGGTCTCGGGCTTACGAGCAGTACTTC.

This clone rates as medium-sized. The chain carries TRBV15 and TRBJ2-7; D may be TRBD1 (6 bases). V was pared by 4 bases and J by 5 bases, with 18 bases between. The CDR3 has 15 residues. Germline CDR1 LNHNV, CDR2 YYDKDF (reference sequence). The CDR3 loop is CATSTRVGARDEQYF. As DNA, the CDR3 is TGTGCCACCAGCACCCGAGTGGGGGCTCGGGACGAGCAGTACTTC.

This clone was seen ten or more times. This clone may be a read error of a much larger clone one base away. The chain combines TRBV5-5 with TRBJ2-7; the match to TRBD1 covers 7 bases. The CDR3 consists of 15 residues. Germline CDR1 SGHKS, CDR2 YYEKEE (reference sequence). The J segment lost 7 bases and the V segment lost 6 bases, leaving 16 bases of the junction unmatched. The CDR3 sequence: CASIPPWTGQGEQYF. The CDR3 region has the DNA TGTGCCAGCATCCCTCCCTGGACAGGTCAGGGGGAGCAGTACTTC.

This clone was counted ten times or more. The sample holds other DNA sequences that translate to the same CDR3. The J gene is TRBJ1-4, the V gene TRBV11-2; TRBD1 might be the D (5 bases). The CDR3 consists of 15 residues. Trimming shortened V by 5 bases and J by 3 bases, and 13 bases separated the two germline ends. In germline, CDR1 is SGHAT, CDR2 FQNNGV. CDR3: CASSPGGWANEKLFF. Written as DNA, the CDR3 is TGTGCCAGCAGCCCTGGGGGGTGGGCTAATGAAAAACTGTTTTTT.

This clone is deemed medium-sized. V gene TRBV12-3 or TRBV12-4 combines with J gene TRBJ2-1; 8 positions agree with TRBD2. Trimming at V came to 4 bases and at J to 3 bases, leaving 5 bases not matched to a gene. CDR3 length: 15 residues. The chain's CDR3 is CASSSVAGSYNEQFF. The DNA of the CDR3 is TGTGCCAGCAGTTCCGTAGCGGGGAGCTACAATGAGCAGTTCTTC.

CDR3 sequence reads: CASREGRDQPQHF. DNA for the CDR3: TGCGCCAGCAGAGAGGGCCGCGATCAGCCCCAGCATTTT. The chain joins TRBV5-1 to TRBJ1-5; no definite D call. Trimming removed 5 bases at V and 5 bases at J, with 11 bases between. In germline, CDR1 is SGHRS, CDR2 YFSETQ. The CDR3 contains 13 residues. The full variable domain, completed using reference TRBV5-1 and TRBJ1-5, is KAGVTQTPRYLIKTRGQQVTLSCSPISGHRSVSWYQQTPGQGLQFLFEYFSETQRNKGNFPGRFSGRQFSNSRSEMNVSTLELGDSALYLCASREGRDQPQHFGDGTRLSIL.

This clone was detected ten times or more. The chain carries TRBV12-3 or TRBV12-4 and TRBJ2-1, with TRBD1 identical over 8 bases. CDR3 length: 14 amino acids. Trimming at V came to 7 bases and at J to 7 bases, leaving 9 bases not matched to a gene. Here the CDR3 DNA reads TGTGCCAGCACCTGGACAGGGTTAATAAATGAGCAGTTCTTC. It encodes CASTWTGLINEQFF.

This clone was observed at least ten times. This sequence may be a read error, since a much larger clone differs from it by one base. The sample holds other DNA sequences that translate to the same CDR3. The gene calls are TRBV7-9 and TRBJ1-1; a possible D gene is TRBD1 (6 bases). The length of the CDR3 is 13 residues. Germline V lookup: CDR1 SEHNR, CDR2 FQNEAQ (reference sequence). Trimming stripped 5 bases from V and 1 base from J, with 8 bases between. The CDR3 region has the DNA TGTGCCAGCAGCCGGACAGCGAACACTGAAGCTTTCTTT. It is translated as CASSRTANTEAFF.